Listed here are 30 T cell receptor beta chains from one sample, sequenced in a study of blood T cell repertoires in COVID-19. Clones were read by immunoSEQ multiplex PCR, and TCRdb kept only the in-frame ones, dropping some. The repertoire includes around 140,000 clones, roughly 86% of them detected once, and about an eighth sits in the top ten. The sequencing input was peripheral blood. The receptors shown here come from a woman in her 70s with COVID-19, enrolled during active disease.

The gene calls are TRBV10-3 and TRBJ1-2; 8 nucleotides match TRBD1. Germline assignment: CDR1 ENHRY and CDR2 SYGVKD. This CDR3 has 12 amino acids. After removal of 9 bases from V and 6 bases from J, the junction contained 6 bases not matched to a gene. This chain's CDR3 is CAIGQGGHGYTF. For the CDR3, the DNA is TGTGCCATTGGACAGGGTGGCCATGGCTACACCTTC.

DNA of the CDR3: TGTGCCAGCAGCGTAGGAATTAGCGGGGGGGCCGTTGATACGCAGTATTTT. Translated, it gives CASSVGISGGAVDTQYF. The rearrangement links TRBV9 to TRBJ2-3, with 11 bases fitting TRBD2. The CDR3 consists of 17 residues. The V and J ends lost 0 bases and 6 bases, in that order; junction bases with no gene match: 9. The germline V gene has CDR1 SGDLS and CDR2 YYNGEE.

V gene TRBV30 combines with J gene TRBJ2-7; a possible D gene is TRBD1 (6 bases). V lost 5 bases, J lost 3 bases, and 14 bases lay in between. Germline-derived CDR1 and CDR2 are GTSNPN and SVGIG (reference sequence). CDR3 size: 13 residues. DNA for the CDR3: TGTGCCTGGCTTCCGGGACACATCTACGAGCAGTACTTC. Translation: CAWLPGHIYEQYF.

The gene calls are TRBV3-1 (or the pseudogene TRBV3-2) and TRBJ1-1; TRBD1 is a possible D gene (6 bases). Germline V gives CDR1 LGHDT, CDR2 YNNKEL (reference sequence). V was trimmed by 3 bases and J by 8 bases, leaving 16 bases between them. CDR3 length: 14 residues. The CDR3 protein is CASSQALGGTEAFF. The CDR3 nucleotides read TGTGCCAGCAGCCAGGCCTTGGGGGGGACAGAAGCTTTCTTT.

This clone was counted a single time. The rearrangement links TRBV5-5 to TRBJ2-1; TRBD1 matches 8 bases. The CDR3 is made up of 17 amino acids. V was pared by 3 bases and J by 6 bases, with 14 bases of the junction left unmatched. Germline CDR1 is SGHKS and CDR2 is YYEKEE (reference sequence). The CDR3 reads CASSSKGYRTGSNEQFF. CDR3 DNA: TGTGCCAGCAGCTCCAAAGGTTATCGGACAGGGAGCAATGAGCAGTTCTTC. Full variable domain (remainder filled in from reference TRBV5-5 and TRBJ2-1): DAGVTQSPTHLIKTRGQQVTLRCSPISGHKSVSWYQQVLGQGPQFIFQYYEKEERGRGNFPDRFSARQFPNYSSELNVNALLLGDSALYLCASSSKGYRTGSNEQFFGPGTRLTVL.

The V call is TRBV12-3 or TRBV12-4, the J call TRBJ1-1; a weak D match, TRBD1 (6 bases). The CDR3 runs 12 residues. Between the trimmed V and J ends, which lost 5 bases and 4 bases, there was a span of 8 bases. CDR3 residues: CASSIRGTEAFF. The DNA of the CDR3 is TGTGCCAGCAGTATCAGGGGCACTGAAGCTTTCTTT.

The chain links TRBV6-6 to TRBJ2-2; 15 bases map to TRBD2. In germline, CDR1 is MNHNY, CDR2 SVGAGI (reference sequence). The CDR3 spans 20 residues. V gave up 6 bases and J gave up 0 bases; unmatched junction bases: 11. The CDR3 nucleotides read TGTGCCAGCAGCTACCACACCGGGACTAGCGGGGGGCCGAACACCGGGGAGCTGTTTTTT. This sequence encodes CASSYHTGTSGGPNTGELFF.

CDR3 in DNA: TGCGCCAGCAGCTTTTCAGGGTCGTCCACCGGGGAGCTGTTTTTT. It codes for CASSFSGSSTGELFF. The chain couples TRBV5-1 to TRBJ2-2; possibly TRBD1 for D (5 bases). Trimming cost V 2 bases and J 4 bases, with 12 bases left between them. This CDR3 spans 15 amino acids. Germline CDR1 and CDR2: SGHRS and YFSETQ.

The gene calls are TRBV15 and TRBJ2-5; TRBD2 matches 7 bases. This CDR3 has 16 amino acids. V lost 1 base to trimming and J lost 3 bases; unmatched junction nucleotides: 8. From germline, CDR1 is LNHNV and CDR2 YYDKDF (reference sequence). The CDR3 sequence: CATSRAWGGPKETQYF. CDR3 in DNA: TGTGCCACCAGCAGAGCCTGGGGGGGACCCAAAGAGACCCAGTACTTC.

The CDR3, as DNA: TGTGCCAGCAGGCCTCCAGGGTACACTGAAGCTTTCTTT. Encoded protein: CASRPPGYTEAFF. This chain joins TRBV28 and TRBJ1-1; the D gene is possibly TRBD1 (5 bases). The V gene lost 6 bases and the J gene lost 3 bases, with 11 bases spanning the gap. Germline CDR1 and CDR2: MDHEN and SYDVKM. The CDR3 totals 13 residues.

The chain has TRBV20-1 and TRBJ2-3, with a possible D match to TRBD1 (6 bases). CDR1 is DFQATT, CDR2 SNEGSKA, per germline (reference sequence). Between the trimmed V and J ends, which lost 3 bases and 0 bases, there was a span of 13 bases. CDR3 length: 15 residues. The CDR3 protein is CSASGQSSSTDTQYF. In DNA, the CDR3 is TGCAGTGCTAGTGGACAGAGTTCTAGCACAGATACGCAGTATTTT.

This clone was seen once. The V gene is TRBV30, the J gene TRBJ2-3; weak D call: TRBD2 (5 bases). V was shortened by 7 bases and J by 4 bases, with 12 bases between the two germline ends. This CDR3 contains 12 residues. The germline V gene encodes CDR1 GTSNPN and CDR2 SVGIG (reference sequence). The CDR3 DNA reads TGTGCCTTGGAGGCCGGTTCAGATACGCAGTATTTT. It specifies CALEAGSDTQYF.

The chain has TRBV7-9 and TRBJ1-6; D possibly corresponds to TRBD1 (5 bases). Germline V gives CDR1 SEHNR, CDR2 FQNEAQ (reference sequence). CDR3 size: 14 residues. Trimming took off 5 bases at V and 9 bases at J, with 14 bases between the two ends. The CDR3 bases are TGTGCCAGCAGCATGGGAGGGGTAGGTTCACCCCTCCACTTT. Encoded protein: CASSMGGVGSPLHF.

The chain joins TRBV5-1 to TRBJ1-1, with TRBD1 matching 7 bases. With 0 bases clipped from V and 11 bases from J, the junction kept 4 bases outside the gene matches. There are 12 residues in the CDR3. CDR1 and CDR2 (germline): SGHRS, YFSETQ. In nucleotides, the CDR3 is TGCGCCAGCAGCTTGGAAGCAGGGGGGGCTTTCTTT. Amino acids: CASSLEAGGAFF.

The V gene is TRBV3-1 (or the pseudogene TRBV3-2), the J gene TRBJ1-2; D remains unclear. Germline loops: CDR1 LGHDT, CDR2 YNNKEL (reference sequence). Trimming left V 3 bases short and J 2 bases short, with 4 bases between. The CDR3 covers 12 residues. CDR3 in amino acids: CASSHENYGYTF. The CDR3 coding sequence is TGTGCCAGCAGCCATGAGAACTATGGCTACACCTTC.

V gene TRBV9 combines with J gene TRBJ2-7; a possible D gene is TRBD2 (6 bases). Per germline, CDR1 SGDLS and CDR2 YYNGEE. V lost 7 bases to trimming and J lost 7 bases, with 21 bases between them. The CDR3 has 14 residues. The CDR3 bases are TGTGCCAGCGGGCCGGCGGGGCGGGTCGGGGAGCAGTACTTC. Protein sequence: CASGPAGRVGEQYF.

The V call is TRBV15, the J call TRBJ2-3; D might be TRBD2 (7 bases). Trimming stripped 5 bases from V and 2 bases from J, with 17 bases between. Germline values: CDR1 LNHNV, CDR2 YYDKDF (reference sequence). The CDR3 runs to 16 residues. For the CDR3, the DNA is TGTGCCACCAGCGGAACCACGGGGGGCCACACAGATACGCAGTATTTT. It is translated as CATSGTTGGHTDTQYF.

V gene TRBV11-2 combines with J gene TRBJ1-3; TRBD1 aligns across 9 bases. This CDR3 is built from 15 residues. Trimming cost V 5 bases and J 0 bases; bases outside gene matches: 2. Germline assignment: CDR1 SGHAT and CDR2 FQNNGV. The CDR3 loop reads CASSPTGGSGNTIYF. The DNA of the CDR3 is TGTGCCAGCAGCCCGACAGGGGGCTCTGGAAACACCATATATTTT. Variable domain in full (rest from reference TRBV11-2 and TRBJ1-3): EAGVAQSPRYKIIEKRQSVAFWCNPISGHATLYWYQQILGQGPKLLIQFQNNGVVDDSQLPKDRFSAERLKGVDSTLKIQPAKLEDSAVYLCASSPTGGSGNTIYFGEGSWLTVV.

This sequence joins TRBV3-1 (or the pseudogene TRBV3-2) and TRBJ2-2, with 8 positions matching TRBD2. Trimming removed 6 bases from V and 0 bases from J; junction bases left unmatched: 9. This CDR3 has 17 residues. Germline CDR1 is LGHDT and CDR2 is YNNKEL (reference sequence). The CDR3, as DNA: TGTGCCAGCAGTCCGGGCGGGGGGCCCTCGAACACCGGGGAGCTGTTTTTT. Amino acids: CASSPGGGPSNTGELFF.

The CDR3 nucleotides read TGCGCCAGCAGCCCCCTTGCGGGGGGCACCTACAATGAGCAGTTCTTC. Its translation is CASSPLAGGTYNEQFF. The chain employs TRBV5-1 and TRBJ2-1; 8 bases line up with TRBD2. This CDR3 spans 16 amino acids. From germline, CDR1 is SGHRS and CDR2 YFSETQ. Trimming at V came to 4 bases and at J to 2 bases, leaving 8 bases not matched to a gene.

The gene calls are TRBV6-1 and TRBJ2-2; TRBD1 agrees at 7 bases. The germline gives CDR1 MNHNS, CDR2 SASEGT. V shed 1 base and J 3 bases; nucleotides not matched to a gene: 2. The CDR3 loop spans 15 amino acids. This CDR3 reads CASSEGDRDTGELFF. The CDR3 nucleotides are TGTGCCAGCAGTGAAGGGGACAGAGACACCGGGGAGCTGTTTTTT.

The CDR3 region is CASSVGPGNTIYF. The CDR3, as DNA: TGTGCCAGCAGCGTAGGGCCCGGAAACACCATATATTTT. The V call is TRBV9, the J call TRBJ1-3; D remains ambiguous. The CDR3 is 13 amino acids. Germline V gene sequence: CDR1 SGDLS, CDR2 YYNGEE. V was shortened by 0 bases and J by 4 bases, with 5 bases between the two germline ends.

V and J are TRBV7-2 and TRBJ2-7, with 7 bases fitting TRBD1. V shed 5 bases and J 0 bases; nucleotides not matched to a gene: 4. This CDR3 has 14 amino acids. Germline CDR1 reads SGHTA; CDR2 reads FQGNSA. In nucleotides, the CDR3 is TGTGCCAGCAGCGCACAGGGGAACTCCTACGAGCAGTACTTC. Protein sequence: CASSAQGNSYEQYF.

The chain is built from TRBV18 and TRBJ1-1, with D hard to call. With 4 bases removed from V and 6 bases from J, the gap between germline ends came to 18 bases. The germline V gene has CDR1 KGHSH and CDR2 LQKENI. CDR3 size: 15 residues. The CDR3 DNA follows: TGTGCCAGCTCACGAGGCGGGGAAAAGATCCCTGAAGCTTTCTTT. Translated: CASSRGGEKIPEAFF.

The rearrangement uses TRBV28 and TRBJ2-3; D is possibly TRBD2 (5 bases). Trimming pared 5 bases from V and 4 bases from J, leaving 13 bases between. Germline V CDR1 and CDR2: MDHEN, SYDVKM. CDR3 length: 14 residues. The CDR3 loop is CASSTPSAADTQYF. DNA of the CDR3: TGTGCCAGCAGTACCCCGTCAGCGGCAGATACGCAGTATTTT.

The rearrangement uses TRBV28 and TRBJ2-2; 14 bases are shared with TRBD2. V lost 6 bases to trimming and J lost 4 bases; unmatched junction nucleotides: 7. CDR1 is MDHEN and CDR2 is SYDVKM in the germline V gene. The CDR3 has 17 amino acids. This CDR3 reads CASSRLAGGPGTGELFF. The CDR3 bases are TGTGCCAGCAGCAGACTAGCGGGGGGGCCGGGCACCGGGGAGCTGTTTTTT.

Worth noting for this clone: At one of its ends the junction is not consistent with the germline gene, which may arise from a read error. V usage is TRBV7-2 and J usage is TRBJ1-1; D possibly corresponds to TRBD1 (6 bases). CDR1 SGHTA and CDR2 FQGNSA come from the germline V gene. CDR3 length: 12 residues. The DNA for the CDR3 is TGTGCCAGCAGCTTAGCCCCAGGGGCGCAGGACTTT. Translation: CASSLAPGAQDF. The complete variable domain, with remaining parts taken from reference TRBV7-2 and TRBJ1-1, reads GAGVSQSPSNKVTEKGKDVELRCDPISGHTALYWYRQSLGQGLEFLIYFQGNSAPDKSGLPSDRFSAERTGGSVSTLTIQRTQQEDSAVYLCASSLAPGAQDFGQGTRLTVV.

The J gene is TRBJ1-5, the V gene TRBV6-6, with D perhaps matching TRBD1 (6 bases). V lost 5 bases, J lost 7 bases, and 15 bases lay in between. The CDR3 is 14 amino acids. Germline loops: CDR1 MNHNY, CDR2 SVGAGI (reference sequence). CDR3 loop: CASSNRDLGQPQHF. The CDR3 DNA is TGTGCCAGCAGTAACAGGGATCTCGGCCAGCCCCAGCATTTT.

V gene TRBV3-1 (or the pseudogene TRBV3-2) combines with J gene TRBJ1-3; possibly TRBD1 for D (6 bases). Germline V gene data show CDR1 as LGHDT and CDR2 as YNNKEL (reference sequence). The V gene lost 2 bases and the J gene lost 1 base, with 15 bases spanning the gap. The CDR3 sequence is 17 residues long. CDR3 sequence reads: CASSQKGGGSSGNTIYF. In DNA, the CDR3 is TGTGCCAGCAGCCAAAAAGGGGGGGGTTCGTCTGGAAACACCATATATTTT.

The chain uses TRBV6-5 and TRBJ2-7; 8 bases match TRBD1. Germline lookup yields CDR1 MNHEY and CDR2 SVGAGI. Trimming at V came to 8 bases and at J to 3 bases, leaving 9 bases not matched to a gene. The CDR3 has 14 amino acids. This CDR3 reads CASVLDRAHYEQYF. As DNA, the CDR3 is TGTGCCAGCGTACTGGACAGGGCCCACTACGAGCAGTACTTC.